The entry below gives a single T cell receptor (beta chain) sequence along with its context. The CDR3 runs 16 residues. V shed 0 bases and J shed 4 bases, with 13 bases lying between them. Germline V CDR1 and CDR2: LGHNA, YSLEER. Original analysis: Estimated nucleated cell counts came from reference gene primer amplification. Sequencing used immunoSEQ multiplex PCR; TCRdb keeps in-frame clones, though not all of them. V, J and clone size are those of that table, while D and trimming were read from the DNA. Here the sample spans about 97,000 clones, 82% being singletons. The record originates from a study of blood T cell repertoires in COVID-19. Study at large: The study drew acute and convalescent COVID-19 samples from the United States, Italy and Spain. Sources were T cells, B-cell-depleted T cells, or PBMCs; the material itself was cDNA or gDNA.

The chain joins TRBV4-3 to TRBJ1-5, with a possible D match to TRBD1 (5 bases). The TCR comes from a man between 70 and 80 years old with acute or convalescent COVID-19. The specimen was peripheral blood. CDR3 loop: CASSQEYPGRNQPQHF. CDR3 DNA sequence: TGCGCCAGCAGCCAAGAATATCCAGGGAGGAATCAGCCCCAGCATTTT.